Reported below is one T cell receptor (beta chain). Its antigen is undetermined. The repertoire was sequenced with immunoSEQ multiplex PCR; TCRdb's copy has only in-frame clones and lacks some. The sample lists some 240,000 clones, around four fifths seen once, with 4.5% to 7% in the top ten. This record comes from a study of cytomegalovirus exposure and HLA in healthy donors. CDR1 is SGHAT, CDR2 FQDESV, per germline (reference sequence). The V gene lost 1 base and the J gene lost 8 bases, with 9 bases spanning the gap. The CDR3 runs 13 residues. Broader study findings: While the bulk of TCR sequences proved rare, some public TCRs turned up in many donors.

The J gene is TRBJ2-1, the V gene TRBV11-1, with D possibly TRBD1 on 5 matching bases. Input material: PBMCs. The receptor was isolated from a woman under 30 in good health and CMV-seronegative. The CDR3 sequence is CASSLGREHEQFF. The CDR3 DNA sequence: TGTGCCAGCAGCTTAGGCAGGGAACATGAGCAGTTCTTC. The whole variable domain, remainder taken from reference TRBV11-1 and TRBJ2-1, is EAEVAQSPRYKITEKSQAVAFWCDPISGHATLYWYRQILGQGPELLVQFQDESVVDDSQLPKDRFSAERLKGVDSTLKIQPAELGDSAMYLCASSLGREHEQFFGPGTRLTVL.